Reported below is one T cell receptor beta chain. Its antigen is not known. The sample is drawn from a study of regulatory T cells in long-lasting Graves disease. Study-wide findings and caveats: Persistent Graves' patients showed reduced TCR diversity versus newly diagnosed patients.

The CDR3 contains 15 residues. CDR1 and CDR2 (germline): MDHEN, SYDVKM. Trimming stripped 5 bases from V and 6 bases from J, with 16 bases between. As to time point: persistent/refractory GD, antithyroid drugs over 5 years with positive TRAb. With RNA extracted from PBMCs as input, the TCR library was made. Construction of TCR beta libraries relied on iRepertoire HTBI primers and on Arm-PCR targeting CDR3 regions. TCRdb reprocessed the multiplex PCR reads with MiXCR, giving one entry per CDR3 protein. The sample consists of 400,000 to 500,000 distinct CDR3 sequences, around 20% of them appearing once.

The rearrangement joins TRBV28 to TRBJ2-2; D not resolved. This sequence was found in a female donor with Graves disease. The sequencing here drew on peripheral blood mononuclear cells (PBMCs), taken when the disease was refractory, from a patient treated with antithyroid drugs. The CDR3 DNA reads as TGTGCCAGCAGTCCAATCCCCGCTAAGGCCGGGGAGCTGTTTTTT. This gives the protein CASSPIPAKAGELFF.